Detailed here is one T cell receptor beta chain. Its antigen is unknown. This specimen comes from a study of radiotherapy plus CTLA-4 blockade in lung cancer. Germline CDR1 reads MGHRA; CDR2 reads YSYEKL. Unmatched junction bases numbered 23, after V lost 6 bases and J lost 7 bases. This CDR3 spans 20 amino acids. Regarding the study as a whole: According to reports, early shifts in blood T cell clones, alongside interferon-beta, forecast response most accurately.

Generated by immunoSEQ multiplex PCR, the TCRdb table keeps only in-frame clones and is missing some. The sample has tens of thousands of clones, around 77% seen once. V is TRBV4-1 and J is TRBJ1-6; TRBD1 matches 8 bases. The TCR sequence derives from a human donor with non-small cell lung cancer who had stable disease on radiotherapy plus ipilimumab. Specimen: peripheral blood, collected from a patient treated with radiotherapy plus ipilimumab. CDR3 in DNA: TGCGCCAGCAGACCATACCCCCCCGGACAGGGTGTTGGGCTCAATTCACCCCTCCACTTT. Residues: CASRPYPPGQGVGLNSPLHF.